The present TCR beta chain was sequenced within a study of blood T cells in healthy people across ages. The study's findings and limits: Significant beta diversity loss was already apparent by age about 39, declining roughly linearly. Diversity estimated from one million T cells was considered an underestimate.

Trimming cost V 5 bases and J 4 bases; bases outside gene matches: 9. The CDR3 has 15 amino acids. The V gene's germline CDR1 is SGHTA and CDR2 FQGNSA. This clonotype was seen many times. Its matching antigen is unknown. The second PCR ran about 6 to 12 cycles with a sample-barcoded 5' primer and J-beta primers. TCRdb reanalysed the 5' RACE reads using MiXCR and keeps one entry per CDR3 protein. The repertoire includes hundreds of thousands of distinct CDR3 sequences, roughly 21% of them detected once, and more than 3% sits in the top ten. The amount of total RNA extracted per sample was at least 5.5 micrograms.

Sequenced material: blood. The gene calls are TRBV7-2 and TRBJ1-2, with 8 positions matching TRBD1. This TCR came from an older man in good health. CDR3 loop: CASSPFTGGGYGYTF. In DNA form, the CDR3 reads TGTGCCAGCAGCCCTTTTACAGGGGGGGGCTATGGCTACACCTTC.